The 15 T cell receptor beta chains in this list originate from one sample, sequenced in a study of T cell responses to AZD1222 COVID-19 vaccine. Repertoires were generated with immunoSEQ multiplex PCR, while TCRdb's copy carries only in-frame clones and drops some. Of roughly 100,000 clones listed, 85% to 90% are singletons. The sequenced sample was peripheral blood, obtained on day 0 of AZD1222 vaccination. The receptors come from an adult in good health.

This chain connects TRBV10-3 to TRBJ1-3; D is perhaps TRBD1 (5 bases). V lost 4 bases, J lost 0 bases, and 13 bases lay in between. CDR1 and CDR2 from the germline V gene are ENHRY and SYGVKD. The CDR3 is made up of 16 amino acids. The CDR3, as DNA: TGTGCCATCAGTGGGATGGGGCGCTCCTCTGGAAACACCATATATTTT. Its protein product is CAISGMGRSSGNTIYF.

In its sample, this clone was seen a few times. This rearrangement joins TRBV15 to TRBJ2-3, with D hard to call. CDR1 and CDR2 from the germline V gene are LNHNV and YYDKDF (reference sequence). Deletions cut 1 base from V and 4 bases from J, with 15 bases between. The CDR3 length is 16 residues. The CDR3 DNA follows: TGTGCCACCAGCAGAGTACTGGGGATTGATCCAGATACGCAGTATTTT. This sequence encodes CATSRVLGIDPDTQYF. Variable domain in full (rest from reference TRBV15 and TRBJ2-3): DAMVIQNPRYQVTQFGKPVTLSCSQTLNHNVMYWYQQKSSQAPKLLFHYYDKDFNNEADTPDNFQSRRPNTSFCFLDIRSPGLGDTAMYLCATSRVLGIDPDTQYFGPGTRLTVL.

The chain carries TRBV27 and TRBJ2-7; weak D call: TRBD2 (5 bases). CDR3 length equals 12 residues. Trimming left V 3 bases short and J 4 bases short, with 7 bases between. Germline V gene sequence: CDR1 MNHEY, CDR2 SMNVEV (reference sequence). The chain's CDR3 is CASSFGGYEQYF. The CDR3 coding sequence is TGTGCCAGCAGTTTTGGAGGTTACGAGCAGTACTTC.

This chain joins TRBV28 and TRBJ2-7; D uncertain. The CDR3 is 15 residues long. Germline V lookup: CDR1 MDHEN, CDR2 SYDVKM. The germline V and J ends were trimmed by 2 bases and 2 bases, with 13 bases remaining between them. The CDR3 sequence: CASSLGYSFPYEQYF. The CDR3 DNA reads TGTGCCAGCAGTTTAGGGTATTCCTTCCCCTACGAGCAGTACTTC.

The table lists this clone with many counts. V and J are TRBV25-1 and TRBJ2-3; D might be TRBD1 (5 bases). The germline V gene has CDR1 MGHDK and CDR2 SYGVNS. Trimming took 6 bases from V and 3 from J, leaving 7 bases between them. The CDR3 covers 12 residues. The DNA of the CDR3 is TGTGCCAGCAGCGCAGGGACAGATACGCAGTATTTT. It translates to CASSAGTDTQYF. The variable domain in full, with the rest retrieved from reference TRBV25-1 and TRBJ2-3, is EADIYQTPRYLVIGTGKKITLECSQTMGHDKMYWYQQDPGMELHLIHYSYGVNSTEKGDLSSESTVSRIRTEHFPLTLESARPSHTSQYLCASSAGTDTQYFGPGTRLTVL.

The chain is built from TRBV29-1 and TRBJ1-2, with TRBD1 identical over 11 bases. The V segment lost 7 bases and the J segment 4 bases; nucleotides outside the gene matches: 2. Looked up from germline, CDR1 is SQVTM and CDR2 is ANQGSEA. This CDR3 has 12 amino acids. CDR3 bases: TGCAGCGCCGGACAGGGGGCCTATGGCTACACCTTC. Its translation is CSAGQGAYGYTF.

This chain connects TRBV24-1 to TRBJ2-1; D perhaps matches TRBD2 (7 bases). The germline V gene has CDR1 KGHDR and CDR2 SFDVKD. The CDR3 extends over 16 amino acids. The V and J ends lost 3 bases and 6 bases respectively, with 17 bases between them. The DNA of the CDR3 is TGTGCCACCAGTGATCACTGGACTAGGGGGGCCAATGAGCAGTTCTTC. Translating it yields CATSDHWTRGANEQFF.

There are a few counts of this clone. This rearrangement joins TRBV27 to TRBJ2-1, with TRBD2 matching 11 bases. V trimming: 6 bases; J trimming: 7 bases; junction bases outside the gene matches: 14. This CDR3 region has 17 residues. Germline-derived CDR1 and CDR2 are MNHEY and SMNVEV (reference sequence). The CDR3 coding sequence is TGTGCCAGCAGGCCACTAGCGGGAGTGGGGGGTGGGAATGAGCAGTTCTTC. Translation: CASRPLAGVGGGNEQFF.

The CDR3 loop reads CASSSGQGRGEQFF. The CDR3 DNA sequence: TGTGCCAGCAGCTCGGGACAGGGACGGGGTGAGCAGTTCTTC. V is TRBV7-9 and J is TRBJ2-1; 9 bases line up with TRBD1. The J segment lost 9 bases and the V segment lost 4 bases, leaving 7 bases of the junction unmatched. The CDR3 totals 14 residues. CDR1 and CDR2 from the germline V gene are SEHNR and FQNEAQ (reference sequence).

This chain links TRBV19 with TRBJ2-5; 9 bases align to TRBD2. J was trimmed by 5 bases and V by 9 bases; bases with no gene match: 16. CDR3 length equals 16 residues. Germline V gives CDR1 LNHDA, CDR2 SQIVND (reference sequence). The CDR3 reads CASVRRSGGSWETQYF. For the CDR3, the DNA is TGTGCCAGCGTGAGAAGGAGCGGGGGGTCCTGGGAGACCCAGTACTTC.

This sequence joins TRBV19 and TRBJ1-2; D unresolved. The CDR3 loop spans 12 amino acids. The V end lost 1 base, the J end lost 5 bases, and 5 bases lay between the germline ends. The germline V gene has CDR1 LNHDA and CDR2 SQIVND (reference sequence). Here the CDR3 DNA reads TGTGCCAGTAGTATAGTTCCTTATGGCTACACCTTC. Translated: CASSIVPYGYTF.

The chain carries TRBV9 and TRBJ2-1, with no clear D. Trimming removed 0 bases at V and 13 bases at J, with 14 bases between. The CDR3 extends over 13 amino acids. Germline-derived CDR1 and CDR2 are SGDLS and YYNGEE. The CDR3 sequence: CASSVEPGTEQFF. CDR3 nucleotide sequence: TGTGCCAGCAGCGTAGAACCTGGTACGGAACAGTTCTTC.

The sample holds one count of this clone. The V and J genes are TRBV6-2 or TRBV6-3 and TRBJ2-7; D not certain. With 2 bases removed from V and 0 bases from J, the gap between germline ends came to 8 bases. The germline gives CDR1 MNHEY, CDR2 SVGEGT. The CDR3 is 14 amino acids. The CDR3: CASSYPSSSYEQYF. CDR3 bases: TGTGCCAGCAGTTACCCATCTAGCTCCTACGAGCAGTACTTC.

This rearrangement joins TRBV29-1 to TRBJ1-2, with 10 bases fitting TRBD1. The junction had 14 bases not matched to a gene; V was cut back by 6 bases and J by 7 bases. This CDR3 region has 15 residues. Per germline, CDR1 SQVTM and CDR2 ANQGSEA. The CDR3 sequence is CSVGEVRDRGLGYTF. The CDR3 region has the DNA TGCAGCGTGGGGGAGGTTCGGGACAGGGGTCTTGGCTACACCTTC.

The chain is built from TRBV2 and TRBJ1-4; TRBD1 aligns across 9 bases. Germline lookup yields CDR1 SNHLY and CDR2 FYNNEI. Trimming at V came to 7 bases and at J to 7 bases, leaving 7 bases not matched to a gene. The CDR3 runs 14 residues. Written as DNA, the CDR3 is TGTGCCAGCACTAGATCGACAGGGGGTGAAAAACTGTTTTTT. Amino acids: CASTRSTGGEKLFF.